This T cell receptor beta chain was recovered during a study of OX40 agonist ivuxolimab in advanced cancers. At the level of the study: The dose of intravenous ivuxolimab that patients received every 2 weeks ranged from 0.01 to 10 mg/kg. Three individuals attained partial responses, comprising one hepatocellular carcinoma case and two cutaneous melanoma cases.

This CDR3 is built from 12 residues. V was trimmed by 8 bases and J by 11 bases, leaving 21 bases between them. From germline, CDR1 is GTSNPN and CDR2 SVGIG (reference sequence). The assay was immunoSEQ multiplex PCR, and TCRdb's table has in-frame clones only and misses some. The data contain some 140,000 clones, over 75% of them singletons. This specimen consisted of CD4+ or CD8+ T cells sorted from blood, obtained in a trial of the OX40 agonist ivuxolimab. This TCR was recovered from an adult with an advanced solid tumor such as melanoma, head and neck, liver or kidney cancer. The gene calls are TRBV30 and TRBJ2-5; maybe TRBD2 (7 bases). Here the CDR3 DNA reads TGTGCCGGGGGGCGGGGGCCAAGGGAGCAGTACTTC. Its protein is CAGGRGPREQYF.